The 3 T cell receptor beta chains given below trace back to one sample, sequenced in a study of T cell repertoires in cytomegalovirus infection. Their target antigens are unknown. TCRdb re-called the reads with MiXCR, one entry per CDR3 protein. The data show roughly 120,000 distinct CDR3 sequences, with roughly a tenth seen just once and around a third held by the top ten. Sequenced: PBMCs, sequenced either directly or after in vitro stimulation (not recorded which). Receptors were obtained from a human donor in good health (CMV status not recorded). Some clones in this sample may be carry-over from other donors' samples.

This clonotype was observed many times. The CDR3 nucleotides read TGTGCCAGCAGTACCAGCACCGCGAACACTGAAGCTTTCTTT. This sequence encodes CASSTSTANTEAFF. The chain uses TRBV28 and TRBJ1-1, with D unclear. Trimming removed 5 bases from V and 1 base from J, with 11 bases in between. This CDR3 is 14 amino acids long. Germline V CDR1 and CDR2: MDHEN, SYDVKM.

The chain is built from TRBV18 and TRBJ2-1; 7 nucleotides line up with TRBD2. V lost 0 bases and J lost 4; bases outside the gene matches: 6. CDR3 length: 16 residues. Germline V CDR1 and CDR2: KGHSH, LQKENI. CDR3 in DNA: TGTGCCAGCTCACCACCGGCTAGCGGAGGTTACAATGAGCAGTTCTTC. It specifies CASSPPASGGYNEQFF.

V usage is TRBV5-5 and J usage is TRBJ1-1; TRBD1 matches 7 bases. CDR3 length equals 13 residues. Germline-derived CDR1 and CDR2 are SGHKS and YYEKEE (reference sequence). J was trimmed by 7 bases and V by 2 bases; bases with no gene match: 5. The CDR3 here is CASSFQGGYEAFF. The CDR3 DNA is TGTGCCAGCAGCTTTCAGGGGGGTTATGAAGCTTTCTTT.